This T cell receptor (beta chain) appears in the sequencing data of a study of beta chain features in type 1 diabetes. The study reverse transcribed the entire isolated RNA, so it sequenced expressed TCRB transcripts. Using immunoSEQ multiplex PCR, the repertoire was profiled, and TCRdb retains in-frame clones only, with some absent. The sample lists over 150,000 clones; roughly 8.1% were seen once. This CDR3 is 13 amino acids long. Trimming took off 0 bases at V and 10 bases at J, with 11 bases between the two ends. Looked up from germline, CDR1 is SGHRS and CDR2 is YFSETQ. The receptor's source is a man aged 18-30 years in good health. V is TRBV5-1 and J is TRBJ2-1; D remains unclear. The sample consisted of central memory CD4+ T cells from blood. The CDR3 DNA is TGCGCCAGCAGCTTGGAGGTAGCCTGGGAGCAGTTCTTC. Its translation is CASSLEVAWEQFF. Full variable domain (missing parts from reference TRBV5-1 and TRBJ2-1): KAGVTQTPRYLIKTRGQQVTLSCSPISGHRSVSWYQQTPGQGLQFLFEYFSETQRNKGNFPGRFSGRQFSNSRSEMNVSTLELGDSALYLCASSLEVAWEQFFGPGTRLTVL.